These 28 T cell receptor beta chains share one sample of origin, sequenced in a study of shared clonotypes between healthy human individuals (dated by TCRdb to 2018 to 2021). The receptor library was made with the immunoSEQ multiplex PCR assay. TCRdb holds this immuneACCESS table with in-frame rearrangements only. Some clones are missing; in checked studies, unresolved V genes explain under half, and the rest has no known cause. Across this sample there are 470,000 or so clones, with 78% seen only once. The ten largest clonotypes hold around 12% of the sample. The sequencing input was PBMCs. The receptors were sampled from a woman between 40 and 55 years old in good health. Some clones in this sample may be carry-over from other donors' samples.

The chain joins TRBV29-1 to TRBJ2-7, with 10 bases fitting TRBD2. Per the germline V gene, CDR1 is SQVTM and CDR2 is ANQGSEA. V shed 6 bases, J shed 7 bases, and the junction held 12 bases outside the gene matches. The CDR3 is 14 amino acids. The CDR3 reads CSVAGTSAKWEQYF. DNA for the CDR3: TGCAGCGTAGCCGGGACTAGCGCCAAATGGGAGCAGTACTTC.

The V call is TRBV4-3, the J call TRBJ2-5; 12 nucleotides agree with TRBD2. V trimming: 0 bases; J trimming: 0 bases; junction bases outside the gene matches: 8. The CDR3 covers 19 residues. Germline V lookup: CDR1 LGHNA, CDR2 YSLEER. The DNA for the CDR3 is TGCGCCAGCAGCCAAGATCGTGGACTAGCGGGACCGTACCAAGAGACCCAGTACTTC. Its translation: CASSQDRGLAGPYQETQYF.

CDR3 in amino acids: CASRTRTGSYEQYF. CDR3 sequence (DNA): TGTGCCAGCAGGACTCGGACAGGTTCCTACGAGCAGTACTTC. V is TRBV2 and J is TRBJ2-7; 7 bases are shared with TRBD1. Germline assignment: CDR1 SNHLY and CDR2 FYNNEI. This CDR3 spans 14 amino acids. V dropped 6 bases and J dropped 1; count of bases not matched to a gene: 6.

This clone was counted ten times or more. The chain is built from TRBV10-1 and TRBJ2-7, with D perhaps TRBD2 (6 bases). In germline, CDR1 is WNHNN, CDR2 SYGVQD (reference sequence). Trimming removed 6 bases at V and 7 bases at J, with 16 bases between. CDR3 length: 13 residues. The CDR3 reads CASSGGLRGEQYF. CDR3 nucleotide sequence: TGCGCCAGCAGCGGTGGACTACGGGGTGAGCAGTACTTC.

About this clone itself: This likely came from a read error, as a far larger clone is one base away. Additional DNA sequences in this sample encode the identical CDR3. The V and J genes are TRBV7-7 and TRBJ2-5, with 8 bases identical to TRBD2. The CDR3 is 16 residues long. Germline V gene sequence: CDR1 SSHAT, CDR2 FNYEAQ (reference sequence). CDR3 in amino acids: CASSPPTSALEAAQYF. The DNA of the CDR3 is TGTGCTAGCAGCCCTCCGACTAGCGCCTTAGAGGCGGCCCAGTACTTC.

Ten or more counts support this clone. J is TRBJ2-7 and V is TRBV2, with 8 bases identical to TRBD2. The CDR3 totals 18 residues. From germline, CDR1 is SNHLY and CDR2 FYNNEI. V shed 0 bases, J shed 5 bases, and the junction held 15 bases outside the gene matches. The CDR3 reads CASSEALRGGSLSDEQYF. Here the CDR3 DNA reads TGTGCCAGCAGTGAAGCGCTTCGGGGGGGTTCGCTTTCTGACGAGCAGTACTTC.

This clone has a handful of counts. The chain uses TRBV2 and TRBJ1-2; D possibly corresponds to TRBD1 (5 bases). Germline values: CDR1 SNHLY, CDR2 FYNNEI. Trimming took off 2 bases at V and 8 bases at J, with 12 bases between the two ends. This CDR3 region has 13 residues. The CDR3 DNA is TGTGCCAGCAGTGAAAGGGGTCAAACGGGCTACACCTTC. Protein: CASSERGQTGYTF.

V gene TRBV28 combines with J gene TRBJ2-5, with TRBD2 identical over 12 bases. V was pared by 5 bases and J by 2 bases, with 12 bases of the junction left unmatched. This CDR3 is built from 18 residues. The germline CDR1 and CDR2 sequences are MDHEN and SYDVKM. The CDR3 loop reads CASSRRPLAGGYQETQYF. The CDR3 nucleotides read TGTGCCAGCAGTCGCCGCCCACTAGCGGGAGGCTATCAAGAGACCCAGTACTTC.

Note on this clone: Other DNA sequences in this sample translate to the same CDR3. J is TRBJ2-5 and V is TRBV10-3, with a weak D call TRBD2 (6 bases). The germline V and J ends were trimmed by 0 bases and 5 bases, with 7 bases remaining between them. The V gene's germline CDR1 is ENHRY and CDR2 SYGVKD. The CDR3 runs to 13 residues. The CDR3 nucleotides are TGTGCCATCAGTGAGTCTGGGGGGGAGACCCAGTACTTC. Its translation: CAISESGGETQYF.

The CDR3 DNA reads as TGTGCCAGCAGCCCCCAACTCTATACGCAGTATTTT. Translating gives CASSPQLYTQYF. The chain has TRBV11-2 and TRBJ2-3; the D is unclear. The CDR3 contains 12 residues. The V end lost 5 bases, the J end lost 7 bases, and 10 bases lay between the germline ends. Germline loops: CDR1 SGHAT, CDR2 FQNNGV.

The chain joins TRBV30 to TRBJ2-5, with TRBD2 as a possible D gene (5 bases). The J call is uncertain, as TRBJ2-7 better fits the DNA end. Germline V gene data show CDR1 as GTSNPN and CDR2 as SVGIG (reference sequence). The CDR3 length is 14 residues. DNA of the CDR3: TGTGCCTGGAGTGTACCTAGTCGCGGGTACGAGCAGTACTTC. Translation gives CAWSVPSRGYEQYF.

This clone was found a few times. V usage is TRBV4-3 and J usage is TRBJ1-4; D may be TRBD1 (5 bases). The CDR3 totals 15 residues. Trimming took 1 base from V and 8 from J, leaving 14 bases between them. Germline CDR1 and CDR2: LGHNA and YSLEER. In DNA form, the CDR3 reads TGCGCCAGCAGCCAAGTCCTTAGAGGGGAGGAAAAACTGTTTTTT. This gives the protein CASSQVLRGEEKLFF.

The chain couples TRBV19 to TRBJ1-2; D possibly corresponds to TRBD1 (5 bases). The CDR3 runs to 15 residues. CDR1 and CDR2 from the germline V gene are LNHDA and SQIVND (reference sequence). Trimming pared 2 bases from V and 4 bases from J, leaving 14 bases between. The CDR3 protein is CASSIFGGVVYGYTF. The CDR3 region has the DNA TGTGCCAGTAGTATATTTGGAGGGGTCGTCTATGGCTACACCTTC.

The genes are TRBV6-4 and TRBJ2-1, with 9 bases identical to TRBD2. Germline V gene data show CDR1 as MRHNA and CDR2 as SNTAGT. The V and J ends lost 6 bases and 2 bases, in that order; junction bases with no gene match: 5. This CDR3 comprises 15 residues. The CDR3: CASREAGGTYNEQFF. In nucleotides, the CDR3 is TGTGCCAGCAGAGAAGCGGGAGGAACCTACAATGAGCAGTTCTTC.

The chain has TRBV28 and TRBJ2-5; TRBD2 aligns across 11 bases. After removal of 2 bases from V and 2 bases from J, the junction contained 4 bases not matched to a gene. This CDR3 spans 16 amino acids. In germline, CDR1 is MDHEN, CDR2 SYDVKM. The CDR3 loop is CASSLMTSGVQETQYF. Here the CDR3 DNA reads TGTGCCAGCAGTTTAATGACTAGCGGGGTTCAAGAGACCCAGTACTTC.

This sequence joins TRBV27 and TRBJ2-2; a weak D match, TRBD2 (5 bases). Trimming shortened V by 6 bases and J by 7 bases, and 15 bases separated the two germline ends. The CDR3 loop spans 14 amino acids. CDR1 and CDR2 from the germline V gene are MNHEY and SMNVEV (reference sequence). The CDR3 protein is CASSLFGVIGELFF. The CDR3 region has the DNA TGTGCCAGCAGCCTCTTCGGGGTTATCGGGGAGCTGTTTTTT.

CDR3 sequence reads: CASSPPDALAGAQPQHF. Here the CDR3 DNA reads TGTGCCAGCTCACCACCTGACGCGTTGGCAGGGGCTCAGCCCCAGCATTTT. V gene TRBV18 combines with J gene TRBJ1-5, with D perhaps TRBD1 (6 bases). V was clipped by 0 bases and J by 6 bases, with 18 bases between them. The CDR3 covers 17 residues. Germline CDR1 and CDR2: KGHSH and LQKENI.

The chain couples TRBV11-2 to TRBJ1-1; D gene uncertain. The CDR3 sequence is 14 residues long. Germline V gene sequence: CDR1 SGHAT, CDR2 FQNNGV. Trimming shortened V by 1 base and J by 8 bases, and 14 bases separated the two germline ends. The CDR3 protein is CASSLGYRAREAFF. CDR3 in DNA: TGTGCCAGCAGCTTAGGGTATAGGGCCCGAGAAGCTTTCTTT. The full variable domain, completed using reference TRBV11-2 and TRBJ1-1, is EAGVAQSPRYKIIEKRQSVAFWCNPISGHATLYWYQQILGQGPKLLIQFQNNGVVDDSQLPKDRFSAERLKGVDSTLKIQPAKLEDSAVYLCASSLGYRAREAFFGQGTRLTVV.

This clone came up a few times. This chain uses TRBV2 with TRBJ2-2, with D possibly matching TRBD2 (6 bases). This CDR3 comprises 16 residues. With 3 bases removed from V and 7 bases from J, the gap between germline ends came to 18 bases. CDR1 is SNHLY, CDR2 FYNNEI, per germline. CDR3 in DNA: TGTGCCAGCAGTGATCGGTGGGAGCGGGTGGTCGGGGAGCTGTTTTTT. Amino acids: CASSDRWERVVGELFF.

The J gene is TRBJ2-7, the V gene TRBV14; 14 bases are a match to TRBD2. This CDR3 is 17 amino acids long. Germline V lookup: CDR1 SGHDN, CDR2 FVKESK. J gave up 6 bases and V 3 bases, and 10 bases lay outside the gene matches. The CDR3 region has the DNA TGTGCCAGCAGCCAGCGCCCGACTAGCGGGGGGGTGAGCGAGCAGTACTTC. This sequence encodes CASSQRPTSGGVSEQYF.

This clone showed up just once. V gene TRBV27 combines with J gene TRBJ2-2, with D hard to call. Germline CDR1 MNHEY, CDR2 SMNVEV (reference sequence). This CDR3 has 14 amino acids. Deletions cut 3 bases from V and 9 bases from J, with 14 bases between. This CDR3 reads CASSFGRRRRELFF. The CDR3 DNA follows: TGTGCCAGCAGTTTCGGACGGCGACGGAGGGAGCTGTTTTTT.

V and J are TRBV6-1 and TRBJ2-7, with D possibly being TRBD2 (5 bases). CDR3 length: 15 residues. Germline CDR1 reads MNHNS; CDR2 reads SASEGT. V gave up 4 bases and J gave up 2 bases, with 15 bases separating them. For the CDR3, the DNA is TGTGCCAGCAGTGCGAGAGGGCTAAAGACCTACGAGCAGTACTTC. Its translation is CASSARGLKTYEQYF.

This rearrangement joins TRBV30 to TRBJ2-2; D gene uncertain. The germline CDR1 and CDR2 sequences are GTSNPN and SVGIG (reference sequence). The CDR3 loop spans 14 amino acids. V was pared by 4 bases and J by 1 base, with 10 bases between. The CDR3 nucleotides read TGTGCCTGGATGGTCCGGCGGAACACCGGGGAGCTGTTTTTT. Residues: CAWMVRRNTGELFF. Combining the CDR3 with reference TRBV30 and TRBJ2-2 gives the whole variable domain SQTIHQWPATLVQPVGSPLSLECTVEGTSNPNLYWYRQAAGRGLQLLFYSVGIGQISSEVPQNLSASRPQDRQFILSSKKLLLSDSGFYLCAWMVRRNTGELFFGEGSRLTVL.

V usage is TRBV4-2 and J usage is TRBJ2-1; TRBD1 matches 10 bases. J gave up 7 bases and V 1 base, and 1 base lay outside the gene matches. This CDR3 has 14 residues. The V gene's germline CDR1 is LGHNA and CDR2 YNFKEQ. In DNA, the CDR3 is TGTGCCAGCAGCCAAGGGGGACAGGGGAATGAGCAGTTCTTC. This gives the protein CASSQGGQGNEQFF.

The chain uses TRBV7-2 and TRBJ1-1; D not certain. The CDR3 is 15 amino acids. Germline V gene sequence: CDR1 SGHTA, CDR2 FQGNSA. Trimming cost V 1 base and J 5 bases, with 14 bases left between them. DNA of the CDR3: TGTGCCAGCAGCTTAGTAGCAGGTGGTGGGACTGAAGCTTTCTTT. It encodes CASSLVAGGGTEAFF. Variable domain in full (rest from reference TRBV7-2 and TRBJ1-1): GAGVSQSPSNKVTEKGKDVELRCDPISGHTALYWYRQSLGQGLEFLIYFQGNSAPDKSGLPSDRFSAERTGGSVSTLTIQRTQQEDSAVYLCASSLVAGGGTEAFFGQGTRLTVV.

This rearrangement joins TRBV19 to TRBJ1-2; no clear D gene. Trimming pared 5 bases from V and 3 bases from J, leaving 10 bases between. Germline V gives CDR1 LNHDA, CDR2 SQIVND (reference sequence). This CDR3 spans 13 amino acids. CDR3 bases: TGTGCCAGTAGTCTCCAACGGGACTATGGCTACACCTTC. Protein: CASSLQRDYGYTF.

The rearrangement joins TRBV11-2 to TRBJ1-4; 7 bases match TRBD1. CDR3 length: 13 residues. J lost 8 bases, V lost 5 bases, and 5 bases had no gene match. CDR1 and CDR2 from the germline V gene are SGHAT and FQNNGV. CDR3 DNA sequence: TGTGCCAGCAGCCGAGACAGGGAGGAAAAACTGTTTTTT. As protein: CASSRDREEKLFF.

This chain joins TRBV7-2 and TRBJ1-1; D remains unclear. Germline loops: CDR1 SGHTA, CDR2 FQGNSA. The CDR3 runs 13 residues. Trimming pared 6 bases from V and 6 bases from J, leaving 14 bases between. This chain's CDR3 is CASSPGGSAEAFF. In nucleotides, the CDR3 is TGTGCCAGCAGTCCTGGAGGGAGCGCTGAAGCTTTCTTT.